A selection of T cell receptor beta chains follows, all from one sample in a study of T cell responses to AZD1222 COVID-19 vaccine. Assay used: immunoSEQ multiplex PCR; TCRdb lists only in-frame clones, some missing. The sample contains 66,000 or so clones, roughly 84% of which appear only once. The source material was peripheral blood, sampled on day 0 of AZD1222 vaccination. The receptors were gathered from an adult in good health. Both conserved end residues are part of each CDR3. D genes are given only for firm matches. Clone size is shown for a subset of rows, as once, few, many or a class of expanded clone.

d_gene	j_gene	v_gene	abundance	CDR3aa	CDR3nt
.	TRBJ1-1	TRBV5-6	.	CASSLEGNTEAFF	TGTGCCAGCAGCTTGGAGGGGAACACTGAAGCTTTCTTT
.	TRBJ1-1	TRBV29-1	.	CSVGTVNTEAFF	TGCAGCGTTGGGACGGTGAACACTGAAGCTTTCTTT
.	TRBJ2-1	TRBV5-1	.	CASSLDFGTSTNEQFF	TGCGCCAGCAGCTTGGACTTTGGGACTTCTACTAATGAGCAGTTCTTC
.	TRBJ1-6	TRBV3-1/TRBV3-2	.	CASSQGAGTLFSF	TGTGCCAGCAGCCAAGGAGCCGGGACCCTTTTCTCCTTT
.	TRBJ2-2	TRBV27	.	CASSFLGPRSGELFF	TGTGCCAGCAGTTTTCTGGGCCCCCGATCGGGGGAGCTGTTTTTT
.	TRBJ1-5	TRBV24-1	.	CATSALDRTNQPQHF	TGTGCCACCAGTGCCCTGGACAGAACAAATCAGCCCCAGCATTTT
.	TRBJ1-1	TRBV3-1/TRBV3-2	.	CASSLGHTNTEAFF	TGTGCCAGCAGCTTGGGACACACGAACACTGAAGCTTTCTTT
.	TRBJ1-5	TRBV6-1	.	CASNEAHGNQPQHF	TGTGCCAGCAATGAAGCTCACGGCAATCAGCCCCAGCATTTT
TRBD1	TRBJ1-1	TRBV20-1	.	CSASGGGEDEAFF	TGCAGTGCTAGTGGAGGGGGCGAGGATGAAGCTTTCTTT
.	TRBJ2-3	TRBV7-3	.	CASSPRGPDTQYF	TGTGCCAGCAGCCCACGGGGGCCAGATACGCAGTATTTT
.	TRBJ1-2	TRBV3-1/TRBV3-2	.	CASSQGGGGGYTF	TGTGCCAGCAGCCAAGGGGGGGGAGGTGGCTACACCTTC
.	TRBJ1-5	TRBV2	.	CASSEGGRQPQHF	TGTGCCAGCAGCGAAGGAGGCCGGCAGCCCCAGCATTTT
.	TRBJ1-5	TRBV6-5	.	CASSYSGRGSNQPQHF	TGTGCCAGCAGTTACTCTGGCAGGGGTAGCAATCAGCCCCAGCATTTT
.	TRBJ1-1	TRBV2	.	CASGIGGQNTEAFF	TGTGCCAGCGGGATTGGGGGCCAGAACACTGAAGCTTTCTTT
.	TRBJ1-5	TRBV5-6	.	CASSSTASNQPQHF	TGTGCCAGCAGCTCGACAGCCAGCAATCAGCCCCAGCATTTT
TRBD1	TRBJ1-6	TRBV4-2	.	CASSPLGQVDPSSYNSPLHF	TGTGCCAGCAGCCCCTTAGGACAGGTAGACCCCAGCTCCTATAATTCACCCCTCCACTTT
.	TRBJ1-1	TRBV7-9	.	CASSLKGRSMNTEAFF	TGTGCCAGCAGCTTAAAGGGCCGCTCAATGAACACTGAAGCTTTCTTT
TRBD2	TRBJ2-3	TRBV4-1	once	CASSTTRLAGDTDTQYF	TGCGCCAGCAGCACAACTCGACTAGCGGGAGACACAGATACGCAGTATTTT
.	TRBJ2-4	TRBV15	.	CATSRDGLGNIQYF	TGTGCCACCAGCAGAGACGGTTTAGGGAACATTCAGTACTTC
.	TRBJ2-1	TRBV6-5	.	CASNRDTRDEQFF	TGTGCCAGCAACCGGGACACCAGGGATGAGCAGTTCTTC
TRBD1	TRBJ2-1	TRBV5-1	.	CASSDRDRAFIEQFF	TGCGCCAGCAGCGACCGGGACAGGGCCTTTATTGAGCAGTTCTTC
TRBD1	TRBJ2-5	TRBV2	.	CATRTGGWETQYF	TGTGCCACCAGGACAGGGGGCTGGGAGACCCAGTACTTC
.	TRBJ1-1	TRBV18	.	CASSPGATRDTEAFF	TGTGCCAGCTCACCGGGGGCTACCCGGGACACTGAAGCTTTCTTT
.	TRBJ1-5	TRBV5-1	.	CASSLDSNQPQHF	TGCGCCAGCAGCCTCGATAGCAATCAGCCCCAGCATTTT
.	TRBJ1-2	TRBV13	.	CASSQDSLYGYTF	TGTGCCAGCAGCCAGGACAGCCTTTATGGCTACACCTTC
TRBD2	TRBJ2-5	TRBV5-1	.	CASSLRAGGVPETQYF	TGCGCCAGCAGCCTGAGAGCGGGAGGGGTTCCAGAGACCCAGTACTTC
.	TRBJ2-3	TRBV21-1	.	CASSKAPQKALTDTQYF	TGTGCCAGCAGCAAAGCCCCCCAAAAAGCCCTCACAGATACGCAGTATTTT
.	TRBJ2-5	TRBV6-5	few	CASSLNGGQETQYF	TGTGCCAGCAGTCTCAACGGGGGACAAGAGACCCAGTACTTC
.	TRBJ2-3	TRBV11-2	.	CASSFRGDTQYF	TGTGCCAGCAGCTTTCGTGGAGATACGCAGTATTTT
.	TRBJ2-1	TRBV18	.	CASSPPQGANEQFF	TGTGCCAGCTCACCACCGCAAGGAGCCAATGAGCAGTTCTTC
.	TRBJ2-1	TRBV2	.	CASSDTRGNEQFF	TGTGCCAGCAGTGATACAAGGGGGAATGAGCAGTTCTTC
TRBD2	TRBJ2-3	TRBV11-2	.	CASSADGGVRSDTQYF	TGTGCCAGCAGCGCAGACGGGGGGGTCCGTTCAGATACGCAGTATTTT
.	TRBJ2-3	TRBV27	.	CASSSWLVGTDTQYF	TGTGCCAGCAGTTCTTGGTTGGTCGGCACAGATACGCAGTATTTT
.	TRBJ1-5	TRBV6-5	.	CASPSELGGNQPQHF	TGTGCCAGCCCCTCAGAGTTAGGGGGCAATCAGCCCCAGCATTTT
TRBD2	TRBJ2-5	TRBV3-1/TRBV3-2	.	CASSQELAGELGQETQYF	TGTGCCAGCAGCCAAGAACTAGCGGGGGAGCTAGGACAAGAGACCCAGTACTTC
.	TRBJ2-7	TRBV11-2	.	CASSFWKDEQYF	TGTGCCAGCAGCTTCTGGAAGGACGAGCAGTACTTC
TRBD1	TRBJ1-3	TRBV9	.	CASSAGQGNTIYF	TGTGCCAGCAGCGCGGGACAGGGCAACACCATATATTTT
.	TRBJ2-1	TRBV6-2/TRBV6-3	once	CASSTDTGNEQFF	TGTGCCAGCAGTACGGACACCGGCAATGAGCAGTTCTTC
.	TRBJ1-1	TRBV11-3	.	CASSLGSRNTEAFF	TGTGCCAGCAGCTTAGGCTCCAGAAACACTGAAGCTTTCTTT
TRBD2	TRBJ2-3	TRBV5-1	.	CASTSRTSGGADTQYF	TGCGCCAGCACATCGAGGACTAGCGGGGGGGCAGATACGCAGTATTTT